This T cell receptor beta chain was profiled in a study of CD8 T cells in Susac syndrome. TCR beta was sequenced from blood CD8+ and CD4+ T cells. Roughly 0.45 to 1 ug RNA was reverse transcribed with random hexamers. TCRdb itself ran the immunoSEQ multiplex PCR reads through MiXCR, one entry per CDR3 protein. The sample lists over 150,000 distinct CDR3 sequences; 95% to 96% were seen once. The CDR3 has 14 residues. Trimming stripped 8 bases from V and 6 bases from J, with 19 bases between. Germline lookup yields CDR1 GTSNPN and CDR2 SVGIG (reference sequence). The chain recombines TRBV30 with TRBJ2-2; D is possibly TRBD2 (6 bases). This clonotype was sampled from a human donor with Susac syndrome. Material for sequencing was CD4+ T cells from PBMCs. CDR3 coding DNA: TGTGCCCGGGGGTCCCCTCGCGTGGCCGGGGAGCTGTTTTTT. Translation gives CARGSPRVAGELFF.